This T cell receptor (beta chain) was documented in a study of cytomegalovirus exposure and HLA in healthy donors. The CDR3 runs 14 residues. The trim removed 1 base at V and 8 bases at J, leaving 2 bases unmatched. The germline V gene has CDR1 SGHTA and CDR2 FQGNSA. It was with 60 Vbeta and 13 Jbeta primers that the PCR ran. Clones were read by immunoSEQ multiplex PCR, and TCRdb kept only the in-frame ones, dropping some. The repertoire holds about 180,000 clones, with around 80% as singletons. The origin of this receptor is a middle-aged man in good health and CMV-seronegative. Sequenced input: PBMCs. The gene calls are TRBV7-2 and TRBJ1-6, with TRBD1 identical over 7 bases. The CDR3 is CASSLGTGYSPLHF. CDR3 DNA: TGTGCCAGCAGCTTAGGGACAGGTTATTCACCCCTCCACTTT.